The 16 T cell receptor beta chains reported below all come from one sample, sequenced in a study of cytotoxic CD8 clonotypes in ibrutinib-treated CLL. Libraries were prepared by immunoSEQ multiplex PCR; TCRdb keeps only in-frame clonotypes and omits some of them. This sample has 250,000 to 350,000 clones, with roughly three quarters found just once. This specimen was PBMCs, taken at disease progression, from a patient treated with ibrutinib. The origin of the receptors is a human donor with chronic lymphocytic leukemia.

Remarks on this clone: At one end, the junction sequence differs from germline, possibly due to a read error. The chain carries TRBV6-4 and TRBJ2-7; 14 bases fit TRBD2. The CDR3 totals 15 residues. CDR1 MRHNA and CDR2 SNTAGT come from the germline V gene. CDR3 nucleotide sequence: TGTGCCAGCAGTGACTTCCAACCCTACGGGACTAGCGGGGGATTC. Protein sequence: CASSDFQPYGTSGGF.

The chain uses TRBV29-1 and TRBJ1-5, with D hard to call. Trimming removed 3 bases from V and 0 bases from J, with 15 bases in between. The CDR3 consists of 16 residues. Germline CDR1 reads SQVTM; CDR2 reads ANQGSEA. CDR3 bases: TGCAGCGTTGAGAGTCTAGAGAGATATAGCAATCAGCCCCAGCATTTT. Its translation: CSVESLERYSNQPQHF.

The chain joins TRBV28 to TRBJ2-7, with 7 bases that match TRBD1. J was trimmed by 1 base and V by 6 bases; bases with no gene match: 9. The CDR3 runs to 15 residues. Germline CDR1 is MDHEN and CDR2 is SYDVKM. The CDR3 sequence: CASSPQGQPSYEQYF. The CDR3 nucleotides are TGTGCCAGCAGCCCCCAGGGACAGCCATCCTACGAGCAGTACTTC.

J is TRBJ2-1 and V is TRBV10-3, with D tentatively TRBD1 (6 bases). The CDR3 has 19 amino acids. Trimming took 0 bases from V and 0 from J, leaving 18 bases between them. Germline CDR1 is ENHRY and CDR2 is SYGVKD. The chain's CDR3 is CAISESHPTGLGSYNEQFF. CDR3 nucleotide sequence: TGTGCCATCAGTGAGTCGCATCCCACAGGGCTCGGCTCCTACAATGAGCAGTTCTTC.

This rearrangement joins TRBV11-1 to TRBJ2-7, with TRBD1 matching over 8 bases. The CDR3 spans 12 residues. CDR1 SGHAT and CDR2 FQDESV come from the germline V gene (reference sequence). J was trimmed by 4 bases and V by 5 bases; bases with no gene match: 1. CDR3 sequence: CASSRQGYEQYF. The DNA for the CDR3 is TGTGCCAGCAGCCGACAGGGGTACGAGCAGTACTTC.

This chain connects TRBV5-6 to TRBJ2-3; D assignment may be TRBD1 or TRBD2 (5 bases each). Germline values: CDR1 SGHDT, CDR2 YYEEEE. Trimming cost V 5 bases and J 4 bases, with 23 bases left between them. This CDR3 is built from 17 residues. The DNA for the CDR3 is TGTGCCAGCAGGGACTTCGACAGCGCTGGGATGGCAGATACGCAGTATTTT. Translating it yields CASRDFDSAGMADTQYF.

The V gene is TRBV5-1, the J gene TRBJ1-4, with D tentatively TRBD1 (5 bases). Looked up from germline, CDR1 is SGHRS and CDR2 is YFSETQ. There are 15 residues in the CDR3. The V end lost 4 bases, the J end lost 0 bases, and 10 bases lay between the germline ends. The DNA for the CDR3 is TGCGCCAGCAGCAGAGGGGTGGCAACTAATGAAAAACTGTTTTTT. This gives the protein CASSRGVATNEKLFF.

V gene TRBV7-6 combines with J gene TRBJ1-1, with 10 bases identical to TRBD1. CDR1 is SGHVS, CDR2 FNYEAQ, per germline. V was pared by 11 bases and J by 1 base, with 4 bases of the junction left unmatched. CDR3 length: 13 amino acids. Written as DNA, the CDR3 is TGTGCCTCAAGGGACAGGGGGAACACTGAAGCTTTCTTT. Protein sequence: CASRDRGNTEAFF.

This chain connects TRBV9 to TRBJ2-2, with 11 nucleotides matching TRBD1. The CDR3 is made up of 16 amino acids. The V gene end was trimmed by 7 bases and the J gene end by 4 bases; junction bases not matched to a gene: 9. The germline gives CDR1 SGDLS, CDR2 YYNGEE. The CDR3 spells CASSRTGGAGTGELFF. The CDR3 DNA sequence: TGTGCCAGCTCAAGGACAGGGGGCGCTGGCACCGGGGAGCTGTTTTTT. The full variable domain, rest sourced from reference TRBV9 and TRBJ2-2, is DSGVTQTPKHLITATGQRVTLRCSPRSGDLSVYWYQQSLDQGLQFLIQYYNGEERAKGNILERFSAQQFPDLHSELNLSSLELGDSALYFCASSRTGGAGTGELFFGEGSRLTVL.

V is TRBV10-3 and J is TRBJ1-6; D remains ambiguous. Between the trimmed V and J ends, which lost 4 bases and 8 bases, there was a span of 9 bases. This CDR3 has 13 amino acids. Germline CDR1 ENHRY, CDR2 SYGVKD. The CDR3 is CAISGSQDSPLHF. CDR3 nucleotide sequence: TGTGCCATCAGTGGCAGTCAGGATTCACCCCTCCACTTT.

The genes are TRBV7-3 and TRBJ2-5, with TRBD2 identical over 11 bases. The CDR3 covers 15 residues. CDR1 is SGHTA, CDR2 FQGTGA, per germline. The junction had 6 bases not matched to a gene; V was cut back by 5 bases and J by 4 bases. CDR3 coding DNA: TGTGCCAGCAGCGATGGGCTAGCGGGAGGAGAGACCCAGTACTTC. Its protein is CASSDGLAGGETQYF.

The CDR3 is CASRGGFDYEQYF. In DNA, the CDR3 is TGCGCCAGCAGGGGGGGATTTGACTACGAGCAGTACTTC. The rearrangement links TRBV10-2 to TRBJ2-7; TRBD2 is a possible D gene (6 bases). The ends were cut back, 6 bases at V and 3 bases at J, with 12 bases in the middle. Per the germline V gene, CDR1 is WSHSY and CDR2 is SAAADI. This CDR3 is built from 13 residues.

This sequence joins TRBV4-3 and TRBJ1-2; D gene uncertain. Germline V gene data show CDR1 as LGHNA and CDR2 as YSLEER. The V end was cut by 2 bases, the J end by 4 bases, with 11 bases between. This CDR3 is built from 14 residues. CDR3: CASSQTIAGYGYTF. Written as DNA, the CDR3 is TGCGCCAGCAGCCAAACTATAGCTGGCTATGGCTACACCTTC.

The rearrangement joins TRBV7-9 to TRBJ2-7; 9 nucleotides agree with TRBD1. CDR1 is SEHNR and CDR2 is FQNEAQ in the germline V gene (reference sequence). The junction had 8 bases not matched to a gene; V was cut back by 1 base and J by 7 bases. The CDR3 spans 15 residues. The CDR3 coding sequence is TGTGCCAGCAGCTTAGGGCCGGGACAGGGTAATGAGCAGTACTTC. Residues: CASSLGPGQGNEQYF.

V gene TRBV7-3 combines with J gene TRBJ2-3, with D uncertain. The V and J ends lost 3 bases and 4 bases respectively, with 8 bases between them. The CDR3 length is 13 residues. CDR1 and CDR2 (germline): SGHTA, FQGTGA. CDR3 in amino acids: CASSFTGPDTQYF. Written as DNA, the CDR3 is TGTGCCAGCAGCTTCACCGGGCCAGATACGCAGTATTTT.

The chain carries TRBV9 and TRBJ2-1; D is possibly TRBD1 or TRBD2 (5 bases each). Deletions cut 4 bases from V and 0 bases from J, with 17 bases between. The CDR3 is made up of 17 amino acids. The germline gives CDR1 SGDLS, CDR2 YYNGEE. As DNA, the CDR3 is TGTGCCAGCAGCTACAGCTTAGGGACGTACTCCTACAATGAGCAGTTCTTC. It yields the protein CASSYSLGTYSYNEQFF.